The source of this T cell receptor beta chain is a study of neoadjuvant nivolumab and ipilimumab in lung cancer (dated by TCRdb to 2020 to 2021). Background on the whole study: Nivolumab was given at 3 mg/kg intravenously on days 1, 15 and 29, and the combination arm added ipilimumab 1 mg/kg on day 1 only. For each study arm, the primary endpoint of the trial was the rate of major pathologic response (MPR) in the intention-to-treat population. A total of about 43 patients with operable NSCLC were treated in the trial, with around 23 randomized to nivolumab monotherapy and approximately 20 randomized to nivolumab plus ipilimumab. TCR repertoires were compared between pretherapy (baseline) peripheral blood and tumors resected at surgery after neoadjuvant immune checkpoint blockade. Matched pretherapy and resected tumor pairs were analyzed for seven patients, of whom four received nivolumab and three received nivolumab plus ipilimumab.

Reading the germline V gene (reference sequence) gives CDR1 SGHKS and CDR2 YYEKEE. The CDR3 covers 16 residues, taking in both the cysteine and the phenylalanine. The read is trimmed to its CDR3 DNA, 48 bases read in frame from base 1. The V end loses 0 bases and the J end loses 0 bases, and a stretch of 7 bases separates them. The time point label corresponds to: at surgical resection after neoadjuvant nivolumab +/- ipilimumab. The samples were taken from NEOSTAR, a phase 2 randomized trial in operable NSCLC that tested neoadjuvant nivolumab or nivolumab plus ipilimumab, followed by surgery. The library came from the immunoSEQ multiplex PCR assay. The source study handled its data this way. Repertoires were summarized by richness and clonality, and significantly expanded and contracted clones were identified between pre- and post-therapy samples. TCRdb took this table from immuneACCESS and kept in-frame rearrangements with V and J called. Such tables lack part of the clones; where checked against another copy, unresolved V genes explain under half of the gap, and the rest is unexplained. D and trimming come from the DNA, and the V and J calls and clone size come from that table. In all, the sample holds 30,000 to 35,000 clones, and around nine tenths of those were seen once. The ten top clones hold roughly 5% of the sample.

Remarks on this clone: The antigen it binds to is not known. No much larger clone is present one base from it, and per-base qualities are unavailable.

The research as a whole found: From pretherapy to surgery, tumor T-cell richness and clonality increased in three of three dual-therapy tumors but in only two of four nivolumab-treated tumors. There was no significant correlation between TCR clonality and pathologic tumor regression, and just a single major-pathologic-response sample was available for the clonality-regression analysis. A positive correlation was observed between pretherapy blood TCR richness and richness in tumors resected after neoadjuvant therapy (Spearman R of about 0.82). TCR richness and clonality were greater in resected tumors than in tumor-adjacent uninvolved lung, and increases were seen in more dual-therapy-treated tumors. TCR sequencing was performed in a small number of samples.

The rearranged segments are TRBV5-5 and TRBJ2-6; the D gene cannot be named for sure. Sequences were derived from peripheral blood, sampled after neoadjuvant nivolumab, alone or with ipilimumab, at or shortly before surgery. The TCR comes from an adult with non-small cell lung cancer. This receptor carries the CDR3 CASSLGRNSGANVLTF. In nucleotides, the sequence is TGTGCCAGCAGCTTGGGTCGAAACTCTGGGGCCAACGTCCTGACTTTC.